Detailed here is one T cell receptor (beta chain). Its target is unknown. This entry comes from a study of T cell repertoires in cytomegalovirus infection. Regarding the study as a whole: Clonotypes of TCR beta that were HLA-C-restricted and CMV-specific dominated the ex vivo response.

TCRdb re-called the reads through MiXCR, storing one row per CDR3 protein. The sample has about 920,000 distinct CDR3 sequences; 31% are singletons. V shed 4 bases and J 2 bases; nucleotides not matched to a gene: 19. CDR1 SGHNT and CDR2 YYREEE come from the germline V gene (reference sequence). This CDR3 is built from 19 residues. The genes are TRBV5-4 and TRBJ2-3; TRBD2 agrees at 7 bases. The starting material was cultured CD8+ T cells from PBMCs, obtained from culture after CMV antigen stimulation. This receptor was identified in a human donor in good health (CMV status not recorded). Some clones in this sample may be carry-over from other donors' samples. The CDR3 coding sequence is TGTGCCAGCAGCCCGGGACTATCCAATACCCACGAAAACACAGATACGCAGTATTTT. It encodes CASSPGLSNTHENTDTQYF.